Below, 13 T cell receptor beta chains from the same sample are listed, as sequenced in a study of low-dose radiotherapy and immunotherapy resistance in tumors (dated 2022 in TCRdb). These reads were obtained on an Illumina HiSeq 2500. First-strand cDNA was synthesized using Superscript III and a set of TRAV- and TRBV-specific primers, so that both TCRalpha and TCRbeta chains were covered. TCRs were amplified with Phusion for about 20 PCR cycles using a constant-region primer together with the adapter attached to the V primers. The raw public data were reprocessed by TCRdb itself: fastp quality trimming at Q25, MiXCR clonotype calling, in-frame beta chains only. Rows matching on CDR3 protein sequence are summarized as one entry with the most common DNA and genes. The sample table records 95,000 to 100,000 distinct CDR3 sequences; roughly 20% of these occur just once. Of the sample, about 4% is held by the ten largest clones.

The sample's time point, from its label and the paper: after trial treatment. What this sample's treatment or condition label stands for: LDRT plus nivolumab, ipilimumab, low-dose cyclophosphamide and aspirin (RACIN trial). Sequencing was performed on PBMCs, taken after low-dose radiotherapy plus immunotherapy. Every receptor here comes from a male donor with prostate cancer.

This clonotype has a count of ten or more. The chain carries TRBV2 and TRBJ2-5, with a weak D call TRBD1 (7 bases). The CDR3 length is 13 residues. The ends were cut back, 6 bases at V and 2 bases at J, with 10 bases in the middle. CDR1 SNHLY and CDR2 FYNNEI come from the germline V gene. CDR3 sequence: CASRRDSQETQYF. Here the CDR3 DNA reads TGTGCCAGCAGGCGGGACAGTCAAGAGACCCAGTACTTC.

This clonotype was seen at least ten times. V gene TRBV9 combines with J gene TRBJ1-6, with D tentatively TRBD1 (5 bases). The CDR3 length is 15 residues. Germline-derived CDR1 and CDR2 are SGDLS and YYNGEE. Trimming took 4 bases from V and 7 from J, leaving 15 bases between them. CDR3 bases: TGTGCCAGCAGCACGCAGGAATGGGGGAATTCACCCCTCCACTTT. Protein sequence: CASSTQEWGNSPLHF.

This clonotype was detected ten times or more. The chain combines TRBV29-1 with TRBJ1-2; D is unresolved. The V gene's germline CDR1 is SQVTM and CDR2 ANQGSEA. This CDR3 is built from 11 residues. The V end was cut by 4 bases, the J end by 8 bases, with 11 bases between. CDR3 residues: CSVVRSEGYTF. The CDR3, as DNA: TGCAGCGTTGTCCGTTCCGAGGGCTACACCTTC.

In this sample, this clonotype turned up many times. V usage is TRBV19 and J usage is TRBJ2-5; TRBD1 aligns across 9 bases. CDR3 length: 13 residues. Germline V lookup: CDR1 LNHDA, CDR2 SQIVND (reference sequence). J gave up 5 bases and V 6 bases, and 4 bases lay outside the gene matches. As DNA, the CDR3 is TGTGCCAGTAGAACAGGGGGCACGGAGACCCAGTACTTC. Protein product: CASRTGGTETQYF.

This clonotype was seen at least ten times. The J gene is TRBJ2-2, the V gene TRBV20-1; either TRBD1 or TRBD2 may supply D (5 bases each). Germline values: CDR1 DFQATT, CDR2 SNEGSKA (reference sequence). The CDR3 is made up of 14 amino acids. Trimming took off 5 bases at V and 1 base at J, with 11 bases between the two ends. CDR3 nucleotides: TGCAGTGCTTCCGGGACGGTGAACACCGGGGAGCTGTTTTTT. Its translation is CSASGTVNTGELFF.

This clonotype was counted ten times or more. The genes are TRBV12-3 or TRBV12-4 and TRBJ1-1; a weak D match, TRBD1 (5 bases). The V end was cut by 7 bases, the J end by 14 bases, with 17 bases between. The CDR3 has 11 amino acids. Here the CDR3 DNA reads TGTGCCAGCACCTTGGGGGAAATCTCATTCTTT. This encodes CASTLGEISFF.

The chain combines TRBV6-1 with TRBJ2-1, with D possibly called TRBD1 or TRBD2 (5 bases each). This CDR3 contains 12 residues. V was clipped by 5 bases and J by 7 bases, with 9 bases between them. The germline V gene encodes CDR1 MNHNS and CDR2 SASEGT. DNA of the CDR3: TGTGCCAGCAGTCGAGAGGGGAATGAGCAGTTCTTC. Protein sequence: CASSREGNEQFF.

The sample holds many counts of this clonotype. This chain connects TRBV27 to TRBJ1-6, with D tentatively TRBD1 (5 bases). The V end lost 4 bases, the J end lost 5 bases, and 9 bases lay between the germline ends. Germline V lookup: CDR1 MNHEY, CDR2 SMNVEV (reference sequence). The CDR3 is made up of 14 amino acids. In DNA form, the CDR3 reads TGTGCCAGCAGTTCGACAGCTGATAATTCACCCCTCCACTTT. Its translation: CASSSTADNSPLHF.

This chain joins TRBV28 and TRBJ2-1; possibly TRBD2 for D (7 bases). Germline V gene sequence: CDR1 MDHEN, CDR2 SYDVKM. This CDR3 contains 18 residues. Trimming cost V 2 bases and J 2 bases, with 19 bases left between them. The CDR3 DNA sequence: TGTGCCAGCAGTTTAGGGGGGGCGCGTCAAAGGCCCTACAATGAGCAGTTCTTC. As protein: CASSLGGARQRPYNEQFF.

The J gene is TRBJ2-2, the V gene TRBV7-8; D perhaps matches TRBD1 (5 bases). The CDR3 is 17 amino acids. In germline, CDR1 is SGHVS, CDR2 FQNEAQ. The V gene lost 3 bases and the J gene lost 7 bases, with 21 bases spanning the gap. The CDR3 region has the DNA TGTGCCAGCAGCTTTCTCCCAGGGCGAGCGCGTGGCGGGGAGCTGTTTTTT. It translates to CASSFLPGRARGGELFF.

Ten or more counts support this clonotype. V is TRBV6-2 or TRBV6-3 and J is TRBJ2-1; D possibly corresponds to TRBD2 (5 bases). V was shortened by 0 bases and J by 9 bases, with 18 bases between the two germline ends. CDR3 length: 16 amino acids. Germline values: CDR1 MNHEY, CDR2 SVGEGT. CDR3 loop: CASSYSTLARRGEQFF. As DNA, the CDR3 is TGTGCCAGCAGTTACTCGACTCTAGCTCGACGGGGTGAGCAGTTCTTC.

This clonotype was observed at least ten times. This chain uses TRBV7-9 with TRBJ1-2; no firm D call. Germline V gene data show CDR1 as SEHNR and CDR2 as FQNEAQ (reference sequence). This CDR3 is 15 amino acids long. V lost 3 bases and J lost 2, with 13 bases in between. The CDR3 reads CASSLTLRGNYGYTF. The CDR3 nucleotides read TGTGCCAGCAGCTTGACCCTGAGAGGGAACTATGGCTACACCTTC.

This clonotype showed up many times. The CDR3 DNA is TGTGCCAGCAGCTCCCCCCTAGCGGGGGTTGTCAATGAGCAGTTCTTC. Translation gives CASSSPLAGVVNEQFF. The chain joins TRBV11-1 to TRBJ2-1; the match to TRBD2 covers 10 bases. Germline V lookup: CDR1 SGHAT, CDR2 FQDESV (reference sequence). The V and J ends lost 4 bases and 6 bases, in that order; junction bases with no gene match: 9. The CDR3 extends over 16 amino acids. Full variable domain (remainder filled in from reference TRBV11-1 and TRBJ2-1): EAEVAQSPRYKITEKSQAVAFWCDPISGHATLYWYRQILGQGPELLVQFQDESVVDDSQLPKDRFSAERLKGVDSTLKIQPAELGDSAMYLCASSSPLAGVVNEQFFGPGTRLTVL.